Reported below is one T cell receptor (beta chain). The sample belongs to a study of blood T cell repertoires in COVID-19. Study overall: From T cells, B-cell-depleted T cells, or PBMCs came the material, which was cDNA or gDNA.

The authors' processing: Estimation of nucleated cell counts relied on the amplification of reference gene primers. The protocol was immunoSEQ multiplex PCR, while the TCRdb copy is restricted to in-frame clones and leaves out a portion. The V and J calls and the clone size are those of that table, but D and trimming were determined from the DNA. The sample carries 170,000 or so clones, about 80% recorded once. This CDR3 contains 17 residues. Trimming removed 4 bases from V and 0 bases from J, with 17 bases in between. Germline CDR1 WNHNN, CDR2 SYGVQD (reference sequence). This clonotype originated in a man in his sixties or seventies with active or convalescent COVID-19. The chain links TRBV10-1 to TRBJ2-3; D possibly corresponds to TRBD1 (5 bases). Sequences were obtained from peripheral blood. Here the CDR3 reads CASSGEKGRSSTDTQYF. CDR3 nucleotide sequence: TGCGCCAGCAGTGGGGAAAAGGGGCGATCTAGCACAGATACGCAGTATTTT.